Listed below are T cell receptor beta chains from one sample, sequenced in a study of shared clonotypes between healthy human individuals. This table comes from immunoSEQ multiplex PCR, and its TCRdb copy is limited to in-frame clones, with some not included. The data contain about 2.5 million clones, 92% of them singletons. The sequencing input was naive CD4+ T cells from PBMCs. The receptors were sampled from a man aged 18 to 30 in good health. Some clones in this sample may be carry-over from other donors' samples. CDR3s include the opening cysteine and the closing phenylalanine or tryptophan. The D gene is left open where the match is weak. Expanded clones get a size class; other rows say once, few or many, or leave the size out.

V gene	clone size	D gene	J gene	CDR3 protein	CDR3 DNA
TRBV6-5	few	-	TRBJ2-5	CASSGEETQYF	TGTGCCAGCAGCGGGGAAGAGACCCAGTACTTC
TRBV9	-	TRBD1	TRBJ2-3	CASSGQGPGADTQYF	TGTGCCAGCAGCGGACAGGGACCGGGCGCAGATACGCAGTATTTT
TRBV11-3	-	TRBD1	TRBJ2-2	CASSRGGVSTGELFF	TGTGCCAGCAGCCGAGGGGGCGTAAGCACCGGGGAGCTGTTTTTT
TRBV5-1	-	TRBD1	TRBJ2-6	CASSVTGGYGANVLTF	TGCGCCAGCAGCGTGACAGGGGGCTATGGGGCCAACGTCCTGACTTTC
TRBV7-9	once	TRBD2	TRBJ2-3	CASSLGGGSSDTQYF	TGTGCCAGCAGCTTAGGGGGCGGGAGCAGCGATACGCAGTATTTT
TRBV5-4	once	-	TRBJ2-1	CASSLDLPGHNEQFF	TGTGCCAGCAGCCTGGACCTGCCCGGACACAATGAGCAGTTCTTC
TRBV5-1	-	TRBD1	TRBJ1-1	CASSLVQGVNTEAFF	TGCGCCAGCAGCTTGGTCCAGGGGGTAAACACTGAAGCTTTCTTT
TRBV5-4	once	-	TRBJ2-2	CASSLLTDTGELFF	TGTGCCAGCAGCTTGCTTACGGACACCGGGGAGCTGTTTTTT
TRBV5-4	once	TRBD1	TRBJ1-3	CASSLAGGGNTIYF	TGTGCCAGCAGCTTGGCAGGGGGAGGAAACACCATATATTTT
TRBV11-2	few	-	TRBJ1-1	CASSGRIEAFF	TGTGCCAGCAGCGGTAGGATTGAAGCTTTCTTT
TRBV7-9	-	TRBD1	TRBJ1-1	CASSTPTGDKNTEAFF	TGTGCCAGCAGCACCCCGACAGGGGATAAGAACACTGAAGCTTTCTTT
TRBV28	-	-	TRBJ1-3	CASSFGARRGNTIYF	TGTGCCAGCAGTTTTGGGGCAAGGCGAGGGAACACCATATATTTT
TRBV7-7	-	TRBD1	TRBJ1-1	CASSPPGQGSTEAFF	TGTGCCAGCAGCCCCCCCGGACAGGGGAGTACTGAAGCTTTCTTT
TRBV28	-	-	TRBJ2-7	CASIRGYEQYF	TGTGCCAGCATAAGGGGCTACGAGCAGTACTTC
TRBV5-1	-	-	TRBJ2-3	CASSLAPRTGTDTQYF	TGCGCCAGCAGCTTGGCCCCCAGGACCGGCACAGATACGCAGTATTTT
TRBV11-3	-	TRBD2	TRBJ2-1	CASSGTSGNNEQFF	TGTGCCAGCAGCGGGACTAGCGGTAACAATGAGCAGTTCTTC
TRBV29-1	-	-	TRBJ1-4	CSAGPRQGTNEKLFF	TGCAGCGCCGGGCCCAGGCAGGGGACTAATGAAAAACTGTTTTTT
TRBV13	once	-	TRBJ2-7	CASSLGTMGEQYF	TGTGCCAGCAGCCTCGGGACCATGGGCGAGCAGTACTTC
TRBV20-1	-	-	TRBJ1-4	CSTDPNEKLFF	TGCAGTACGGACCCTAATGAAAAACTGTTTTTT
TRBV5-1	-	TRBD2	TRBJ2-5	CASSTGLAGGPAFEETQYF	TGCGCCAGCAGCACGGGACTAGCGGGAGGGCCCGCCTTCGAAGAGACCCAGTACTTC
TRBV6-1	-	TRBD1	TRBJ1-5	CASSGQPNQPQHF	TGTGCCAGCTCGGGACAGCCCAATCAGCCCCAGCATTTT
TRBV18	-	-	TRBJ2-5	CASSPGSIKTQYF	TGTGCCAGCTCACCTGGCAGCATCAAGACCCAGTACTTC
TRBV29-1	-	-	TRBJ2-7	CSVRGQVAYEQYF	TGCAGCGTTCGGGGGCAGGTAGCCTACGAGCAGTACTTC
TRBV6-5	-	-	TRBJ1-1	CASSYSSRGNTEAFF	TGTGCCAGCAGTTATTCGAGCAGGGGAAACACTGAAGCTTTCTTT
TRBV4-1	-	-	TRBJ1-6	CASSQEGLYNSPLHF	TGCGCCAGCAGCCAAGAAGGACTGTATAATTCACCCCTCCACTTT
TRBV4-2	-	-	TRBJ2-1	CASSQFPGGGSSYYNEQFF	TGTGCCAGCAGCCAATTTCCCGGGGGCGGGAGCTCCTACTACAATGAGCAGTTCTTC
TRBV6-5	once	TRBD1	TRBJ2-4	CASSDRVAKNIQYF	TGTGCCAGCAGTGACAGGGTAGCCAAAAACATTCAGTACTTC
TRBV4-2	-	TRBD1	TRBJ2-3	CASSQGDRESTDTQYF	TGTGCCAGCAGCCAAGGGGACAGGGAAAGCACAGATACGCAGTATTTT
TRBV9	-	TRBD1	TRBJ2-3	CASSVAPGGDTQYF	TGTGCCAGCAGCGTAGCCCCAGGGGGCGATACGCAGTATTTT
TRBV7-2	once	-	TRBJ1-3	CASSFRPQGATGNTIYF	TGTGCCAGCAGCTTCCGACCGCAGGGCGCAACTGGAAACACCATATATTTT
TRBV5-4	once	TRBD1	TRBJ1-2	CASSSRDTGEANGYTF	TGTGCCAGCAGCTCCCGAGATACAGGGGAGGCAAATGGCTACACCTTC
TRBV13	-	TRBD2	TRBJ2-3	CASSLFSRGLAGADTQYF	TGTGCCAGCAGCTTATTCTCCCGAGGGCTAGCGGGAGCGGATACGCAGTATTTT
TRBV11-2	-	-	TRBJ1-2	CASRSGGYNYGYTF	TGTGCCAGCCGGTCCGGGGGGTATAACTATGGCTACACCTTC
TRBV4-1	-	-	TRBJ1-2	CASSQEWGRGYTF	TGCGCCAGCAGCCAAGAATGGGGGCGCGGCTACACCTTC
TRBV21-1	-	-	TRBJ1-2	CASFGTGIYTF	-
TRBV30	-	-	TRBJ1-1	CAWLSAEAFF	TGTGCCTGGTTGAGCGCTGAAGCTTTCTTT